One sample yielded the 22 T cell receptor beta chains listed below, sequenced in a study of T-cell reconstitution after alpha-beta-depleted transplantation in children. Unique molecular identifiers were used to barcode this TCRbeta library. TCRdb used MiXCR to reprocess the PCR reads, holding one entry per CDR3 protein. The sample shows about a million distinct CDR3 sequences, about 26% of them seen only once. The specimen comprised PBMCs, mostly from graft donor cells, sampled 360 days after TCRalphabeta/CD19-depleted stem cell transplant. Every receptor here comes from a boy under two years old who had a stem cell transplant for SCID, so the T cells may come from the graft donor.

This clonotype was detected a few times. The V call is TRBV5-1, the J call TRBJ2-7; D may correspond to TRBD1 or TRBD2 (5 bases each). V was pared by 1 base and J by 2 bases, with 16 bases between. Germline lookup yields CDR1 SGHRS and CDR2 YFSETQ. CDR3 length equals 16 residues. CDR3 sequence reads: CASSLWAGTAAYEQYF. The CDR3 nucleotides are TGCGCCAGCAGCTTGTGGGCAGGGACCGCCGCCTACGAGCAGTACTTC.

Ten or more counts support this clonotype. The V call is TRBV29-1, the J call TRBJ2-3, with D possibly matching TRBD2 (5 bases). The germline V gene has CDR1 SQVTM and CDR2 ANQGSEA. With 4 bases removed from V and 7 bases from J, the gap between germline ends came to 18 bases. The length of the CDR3 is 14 residues. CDR3 sequence: CSVAEVFGMNTQYF. DNA of the CDR3: TGCAGCGTTGCTGAGGTCTTCGGGATGAATACGCAGTATTTT.

This clonotype appeared a single time. This chain links TRBV18 with TRBJ2-4; maybe TRBD2 (6 bases). The germline V gene encodes CDR1 KGHSH and CDR2 LQKENI. V was trimmed by 3 bases and J by 7 bases, leaving 16 bases between them. This CDR3 comprises 15 residues. For the CDR3, the DNA is TGTGCCAGCTCACCGCAGGAGGGGATTTACAACATTCAGTACTTC. It is translated as CASSPQEGIYNIQYF.

In this sample, this clonotype turned up a few times. V and J are TRBV6-5 and TRBJ2-1; 8 positions match TRBD2. The germline V gene encodes CDR1 MNHEY and CDR2 SVGAGI. V dropped 0 bases and J dropped 4; count of bases not matched to a gene: 5. This CDR3 spans 16 amino acids. In nucleotides, the CDR3 is TGTGCCAGCAGTTACTCCGGGGGGGTTACGTACAATGAGCAGTTCTTC. Translated: CASSYSGGVTYNEQFF.

The rearrangement uses TRBV28 and TRBJ1-2; D not certain. The length of the CDR3 is 13 residues. Germline CDR1 reads MDHEN; CDR2 reads SYDVKM. V lost 2 bases and J lost 7, with 11 bases in between. CDR3 amino acids: CASSLGPVGGYTF. The CDR3 bases are TGTGCCAGCAGTTTAGGTCCGGTTGGTGGCTACACCTTC.

The chain has TRBV15 and TRBJ1-2; D gene uncertain. The ends were cut back, 5 bases at V and 1 base at J, with 8 bases in the middle. The germline V gene encodes CDR1 LNHNV and CDR2 YYDKDF (reference sequence). The CDR3 is 13 residues long. CDR3 DNA: TGTGCCACCAGCTACGGGGTTAACTATGGCTACACCTTC. The encoded protein is CATSYGVNYGYTF.

The chain employs TRBV29-1 and TRBJ1-1, with unresolved D. Trimming stripped 4 bases from V and 3 bases from J, with 12 bases between. The CDR3 runs 13 residues. From germline, CDR1 is SQVTM and CDR2 ANQGSEA. The CDR3 nucleotides read TGCAGCGTTGTGAAGCGGTGGGACACTGAAGCTTTCTTT. This translates into CSVVKRWDTEAFF. The variable domain in full, completed from reference TRBV29-1 and TRBJ1-1, reads SAVISQKPSRDICQRGTSLTIQCQVDSQVTMMFWYRQQPGQSLTLIATANQGSEATYESGFVIDKFPISRPNLTFSTLTVSNMSPEDSSIYLCSVVKRWDTEAFFGQGTRLTVV.

This clonotype was counted a few times. The chain joins TRBV4-3 to TRBJ2-3; D is unclear. The CDR3 loop spans 17 amino acids. The germline V and J ends were trimmed by 4 bases and 0 bases, with 17 bases remaining between them. In germline, CDR1 is LGHNA, CDR2 YSLEER. CDR3 sequence: CASSPTPTVTSTDTQYF. The CDR3 DNA is TGCGCCAGCAGCCCAACCCCGACGGTCACTAGCACAGATACGCAGTATTTT.

This clonotype was recorded a few times. This chain joins TRBV6-1 and TRBJ2-3; 8 positions match TRBD2. CDR3 length: 15 residues. With 7 bases clipped from V and 4 bases from J, the junction kept 10 bases outside the gene matches. Germline-derived CDR1 and CDR2 are MNHNS and SASEGT. CDR3 region: CASNQAGLVADTQYF. For the CDR3, the DNA is TGTGCCAGCAATCAAGCGGGACTAGTAGCAGATACGCAGTATTTT.

This chain connects TRBV29-1 to TRBJ2-3, with 15 nucleotides matching TRBD2. Trimming at V came to 6 bases and at J to 0 bases, leaving 7 bases not matched to a gene. Germline CDR1 reads SQVTM; CDR2 reads ANQGSEA. The CDR3 loop spans 17 amino acids. In nucleotides, the CDR3 is TGCAGCGTCGCAGGACTAGCGGGGGGGCCGAGCACAGATACGCAGTATTTT. This sequence encodes CSVAGLAGGPSTDTQYF.

Regarding this clonotype: The junction and the germline gene differ at one end; a read error may be behind it. The rearrangement links TRBV7-3 to TRBJ2-5; D is ambiguous. Germline V gene data show CDR1 as SGHTA and CDR2 as FQGTGA. This CDR3 contains 13 residues. This CDR3 is CASSLTTVEAQYF. The CDR3 DNA reads TGTGCCAGCAGCTTAACCACCGTAGAGGCCCAGTACTTC.

This chain uses TRBV10-3 with TRBJ2-2; D may be TRBD2 (5 bases). The CDR3 is 16 residues long. V was clipped by 4 bases and J by 6 bases, with 18 bases between them. Germline CDR1 and CDR2: ENHRY and SYGVKD. The CDR3 sequence is CAISGDYWGKSGELFF. The DNA of the CDR3 is TGTGCCATCAGTGGTGACTACTGGGGAAAGTCCGGGGAGCTGTTTTTT.

The chain joins TRBV20-1 to TRBJ2-3; the D is unclear. The V gene's germline CDR1 is DFQATT and CDR2 SNEGSKA (reference sequence). The CDR3 is 14 amino acids. The V end lost 1 base, the J end lost 4 bases, and 12 bases lay between the germline ends. CDR3 sequence: CSARGPPLSDTQYF. The CDR3 nucleotides read TGCAGTGCTAGAGGCCCACCATTGTCAGATACGCAGTATTTT.

This clonotype was counted at least ten times. CDR3 in DNA: TGTGCCAGCAGCTTAAGGGGCCCGTGGTCCACAGATACGCAGTATTTT. As protein: CASSLRGPWSTDTQYF. The chain is built from TRBV7-2 and TRBJ2-3, with a possible D match to TRBD1 (5 bases). Trimming removed 2 bases from V and 2 bases from J, with 14 bases in between. The CDR3 has 16 residues. The germline CDR1 and CDR2 sequences are SGHTA and FQGNSA. The full variable domain, with the rest looked up from reference TRBV7-2 and TRBJ2-3, is GAGVSQSPSNKVTEKGKDVELRCDPISGHTALYWYRQSLGQGLEFLIYFQGNSAPDKSGLPSDRFSAERTGGSVSTLTIQRTQQEDSAVYLCASSLRGPWSTDTQYFGPGTRLTVL.

Only a few counts were recorded for this clonotype. The chain uses TRBV7-8 and TRBJ2-1, with 10 bases aligning to TRBD1. Germline values: CDR1 SGHVS, CDR2 FQNEAQ. Losses at the gene ends were 4 bases for V and 4 bases for J; bases not matched to a gene: 4. This CDR3 has 15 residues. DNA for the CDR3: TGTGCCAGCAGCTCCGACAGGGGGCAATACAATGAGCAGTTCTTC. Protein sequence: CASSSDRGQYNEQFF.

This chain connects TRBV12-3 or TRBV12-4 to TRBJ2-1; a weak D match, TRBD2 (7 bases). Trimming cost V 2 bases and J 4 bases, with 15 bases left between them. The CDR3 has 16 amino acids. The CDR3 protein is CASSLYWGGQYNEQFF. CDR3 DNA: TGTGCCAGCAGTTTATATTGGGGGGGCCAATACAATGAGCAGTTCTTC.

This clonotype was seen at least ten times. The J gene is TRBJ2-7, the V gene TRBV5-1; 12 positions match TRBD2. Germline CDR1 SGHRS, CDR2 YFSETQ. This CDR3 comprises 15 residues. V shed 4 bases, J shed 2 bases, and the junction held 4 bases outside the gene matches. The CDR3 DNA is TGCGCCAGCAGCCCCGGACTAGCGGGGCCCTACGAGCAGTACTTC. Translating gives CASSPGLAGPYEQYF.

The chain carries TRBV28 and TRBJ2-2, with 9 bases aligning to TRBD1. V dropped 6 bases and J dropped 5; count of bases not matched to a gene: 10. Germline V CDR1 and CDR2: MDHEN, SYDVKM. This CDR3 is built from 16 residues. The CDR3 nucleotides are TGTGCCAGCAGACCTGGGAGACAGGGGGTTACCGGGGAGCTGTTTTTT. As protein: CASRPGRQGVTGELFF. Full variable domain (rest looked up from reference TRBV28 and TRBJ2-2): DVKVTQSSRYLVKRTGEKVFLECVQDMDHENMFWYRQDPGLGLRLIYFSYDVKMKEKGDIPEGYSVSREKKERFSLILESASTNQTSMYLCASRPGRQGVTGELFFGEGSRLTVL.

The chain carries TRBV10-3 and TRBJ2-7; TRBD1 matches at 7 bases. V was clipped by 7 bases and J by 3 bases; unmatched bases: 9. The CDR3 is made up of 14 amino acids. CDR1 and CDR2 (germline): ENHRY, SYGVKD. The CDR3 DNA reads TGTGCCATCACCCGGGACAGCGTGAGCTACGAGCAGTACTTC. It yields the protein CAITRDSVSYEQYF.

The J gene is TRBJ1-3, the V gene TRBV5-5; TRBD1 matches at 7 bases. Germline trimming cut 1 base from V and 8 bases from J; bases unmatched to any gene: 6. The CDR3 is 14 residues long. Germline CDR1 reads SGHKS; CDR2 reads YYEKEE (reference sequence). The CDR3 region is CASSLTAQGDTIYF. In DNA, the CDR3 is TGTGCCAGCAGCTTGACAGCCCAGGGGGACACCATATATTTT. Based on the CDR3 plus reference TRBV5-5 and TRBJ1-3, the full variable domain is DAGVTQSPTHLIKTRGQQVTLRCSPISGHKSVSWYQQVLGQGPQFIFQYYEKEERGRGNFPDRFSARQFPNYSSELNVNALLLGDSALYLCASSLTAQGDTIYFGEGSWLTVV.

This clonotype showed up just a few times. Written as DNA, the CDR3 is TGTGCCAGCTCACGACGGGAGGCAGGACCCTACGAGCAGTACTTC. It translates to CASSRREAGPYEQYF. V and J are TRBV18 and TRBJ2-7; TRBD2 matches at 7 bases. CDR3 length equals 15 residues. Germline V gene data show CDR1 as KGHSH and CDR2 as LQKENI. The V and J ends lost 4 bases and 2 bases, in that order; junction bases with no gene match: 8.

This clonotype came up a few times. V and J are TRBV25-1 and TRBJ1-1; D ambiguous. Germline V CDR1 and CDR2: MGHDK, SYGVNS. The ends were cut back, 1 base at V and 1 base at J, with 10 bases in the middle. This CDR3 is 15 amino acids long. The CDR3 loop reads CASSESGRKNTEAFF. The CDR3 nucleotides are TGTGCCAGCAGTGAATCAGGCAGGAAGAACACTGAAGCTTTCTTT.